The rows below give T cell receptor beta chains drawn from one sample of a study of blood T cell repertoires in COVID-19. The data were produced by immunoSEQ multiplex PCR, yet TCRdb's version contains in-frame clones alone and is incomplete. The sample lists a few hundred thousand clones, roughly 80% occurring once. Input material: peripheral blood. The receptors come from a woman between 45 and 60 years old with active or convalescent COVID-19. Both conserved end residues are part of each CDR3. The order of the fields is V gene, clone size, D gene, J gene, CDR3 DNA, CDR3 protein. D genes are given only for firm matches. Clone size, where shown, is once, few, many, or a class for clones that have expanded.

V gene: TRBV2
clone size: -
D gene: TRBD2
J gene: TRBJ2-1
CDR3 DNA: TGTGCCAGCAGGGTTTTAGCGGGAGTCTTGAATGAGCAGTTCTTC
CDR3 protein: CASRVLAGVLNEQFF

V gene: TRBV6-5
clone size: -
D gene: -
J gene: TRBJ2-7
CDR3 DNA: TGTGCCAGCTCTAGCGCCTACGAGCAGTACTTC
CDR3 protein: CASSSAYEQYF

V gene: TRBV5-6
clone size: -
D gene: TRBD1
J gene: TRBJ1-5
CDR3 DNA: TGTGCCAGCAGCTCCACAGGGGTATATGGTCAGCCCCAGCATTTT
CDR3 protein: CASSSTGVYGQPQHF

V gene: TRBV11-2
clone size: -
D gene: -
J gene: TRBJ1-1
CDR3 DNA: TGTGCCAGCAGCCAGTCGGGGGGCATGAACACTGAAGCTTTCTTT
CDR3 protein: CASSQSGGMNTEAFF

V gene: TRBV9
clone size: -
D gene: -
J gene: TRBJ2-7
CDR3 DNA: TGTGCCAGCAGCGTACGGGGGGAAGGACAGCAACACGAGCAGTACTTC
CDR3 protein: CASSVRGEGQQHEQYF

V gene: TRBV9
clone size: -
D gene: TRBD1
J gene: TRBJ2-1
CDR3 DNA: TGTGCCAGCAGCTTACAGGGGGACAATGAGCAGTTCTTC
CDR3 protein: CASSLQGDNEQFF

V gene: TRBV30
clone size: -
D gene: TRBD1
J gene: TRBJ1-4
CDR3 DNA: TGTGCCTGGAGGACAGGGCGAAATGAAAAACTGTTTTTT
CDR3 protein: CAWRTGRNEKLFF

V gene: TRBV4-1
clone size: -
D gene: TRBD2
J gene: TRBJ2-3
CDR3 DNA: TGCGCCAGCAGCCAAGGACTAGCGGGGAGGGGAGATACGCAGTATTTT
CDR3 protein: CASSQGLAGRGDTQYF

V gene: TRBV6-6
clone size: -
D gene: TRBD1
J gene: TRBJ1-2
CDR3 DNA: TGTGCCAGCAGTCGGACAGGGTACTCCTATGGCTACACCTTC
CDR3 protein: CASSRTGYSYGYTF

V gene: TRBV19
clone size: -
D gene: TRBD2
J gene: TRBJ2-1
CDR3 DNA: TGTGCCAGTAGACTAGCGGGAGGGCCGGGGTCCTGGGATGAGCAGTTCTTC
CDR3 protein: CASRLAGGPGSWDEQFF

V gene: TRBV5-5
clone size: -
D gene: -
J gene: TRBJ2-5
CDR3 DNA: TGTGCCAGCAGCTTGGGGGTTGTGCCCTCCGGGCAAGAGACCCAGTACTTC
CDR3 protein: CASSLGVVPSGQETQYF

V gene: TRBV5-1
clone size: once
D gene: -
J gene: TRBJ2-7
CDR3 DNA: TGCGCCAGCAGCTTGGACCCCCTGGGGGCCTCCTACGAGCAGTACTTC
CDR3 protein: CASSLDPLGASYEQYF

V gene: TRBV9
clone size: -
D gene: -
J gene: TRBJ2-1
CDR3 DNA: TGTGCCAGCAGCGGGGAGGCCGGGACCGCGAGAGACAATGAGCAGTTCTTC
CDR3 protein: CASSGEAGTARDNEQFF

V gene: TRBV12-3/TRBV12-4
clone size: -
D gene: -
J gene: TRBJ1-5
CDR3 DNA: TGTGCCAGCAGGAGAGGACAGATCCAGCCCCAGCATTTT
CDR3 protein: CASRRGQIQPQHF

V gene: TRBV6-6
clone size: once
D gene: -
J gene: TRBJ2-7
CDR3 DNA: TGTGCCAGCAAGAGTTACCAGGGCGAGCAGTACTTC
CDR3 protein: CASKSYQGEQYF

V gene: TRBV15
clone size: -
D gene: -
J gene: TRBJ1-1
CDR3 DNA: TGTGCCACCAGCAGAGATCTTGGCCTGAACACTGAAGCTTTCTTT
CDR3 protein: CATSRDLGLNTEAFF

V gene: TRBV29-1
clone size: -
D gene: TRBD1
J gene: TRBJ2-7
CDR3 DNA: TGCAGCGCCCGGGACAGCACCTACGAGCAGTACTTC
CDR3 protein: CSARDSTYEQYF

V gene: TRBV7-9
clone size: -
D gene: -
J gene: TRBJ1-4
CDR3 DNA: TGTGCCAGCAGCTTAGCTTCCGGACAGAATCGTAATGAAAAACTGTTTTTT
CDR3 protein: CASSLASGQNRNEKLFF

V gene: TRBV10-3
clone size: -
D gene: TRBD1
J gene: TRBJ2-2
CDR3 DNA: TGTGCCATCAGTCCCTGGACAGGTGCGAACACCGGGGAGCTGTTTTTT
CDR3 protein: CAISPWTGANTGELFF